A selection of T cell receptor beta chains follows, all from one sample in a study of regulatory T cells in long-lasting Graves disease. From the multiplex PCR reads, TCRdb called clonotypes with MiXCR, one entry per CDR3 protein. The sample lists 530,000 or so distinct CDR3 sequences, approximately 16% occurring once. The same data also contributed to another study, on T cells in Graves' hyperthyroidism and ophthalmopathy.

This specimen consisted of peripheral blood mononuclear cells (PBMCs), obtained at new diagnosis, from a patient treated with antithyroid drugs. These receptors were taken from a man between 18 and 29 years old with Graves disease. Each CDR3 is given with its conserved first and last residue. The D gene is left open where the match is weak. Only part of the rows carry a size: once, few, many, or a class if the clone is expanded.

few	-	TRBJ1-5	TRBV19	TGTGCCAGTAGTTTGGTTAATAGCAATCAGCCCCAGCATTTT	CASSLVNSNQPQHF
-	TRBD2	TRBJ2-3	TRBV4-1	TGCGCCAGCAGCCAGCTCGAACTAGCGGGAGGGTGGGATACGCAGTATTTT	CASSQLELAGGWDTQYF
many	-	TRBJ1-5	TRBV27	TGTGCCAGCAGAAACAGCATCGGTCAGCCCCAGCATTTT	CASRNSIGQPQHF
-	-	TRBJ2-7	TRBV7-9	TGTGCCAGCAGCTTAGTTGGGCAGGAGGGCTTCTACGAGCAGTACTTC	CASSLVGQEGFYEQYF
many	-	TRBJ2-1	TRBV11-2	TGTGCCAGCAGCCCCAGGGCCCGGGAGCAGTTCTTC	CASSPRAREQFF
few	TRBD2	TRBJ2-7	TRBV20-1	TGCAGTGCTAGAGATCGGGAGGGAGGGCATTACGAGCAGTACTTC	CSARDREGGHYEQYF
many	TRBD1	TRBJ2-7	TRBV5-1	TGCGCCAGTACGGCGGACAGGGGAACCGGGACTGACTCCTACGAGCAGTACTTC	CASTADRGTGTDSYEQYF
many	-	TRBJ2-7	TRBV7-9	TGTGCCAGCAGCTTAGGTGAGGTCGAGCAGTACTTC	CASSLGEVEQYF
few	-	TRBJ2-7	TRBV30	TGTGCCTGGTGTCACAGGGGGGGCAACGAGCAGTACTTC	CAWCHRGGNEQYF
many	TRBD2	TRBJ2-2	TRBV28	TGTGCCAGCAGAGGGGTAGCGGGAGGGCCGAACACCGGGGAGCTGTTTTTT	CASRGVAGGPNTGELFF
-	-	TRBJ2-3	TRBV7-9	TGTGCCAGCAGCTTAGCGGGCGGGCCTACGCAGTATTTT	CASSLAGGPTQYF
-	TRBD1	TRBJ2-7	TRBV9	TGTGCCAGCAGCGCCCGCCAGGGACAGGGGTCCTACGAGCAGTACTTC	CASSARQGQGSYEQYF
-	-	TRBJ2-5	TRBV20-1	TGCAGTGTAGTCGAGGCTCAGCGAGAGACCCAGTACTTC	CSVVEAQRETQYF
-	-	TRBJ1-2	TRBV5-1	TGCGCCAGCAGCCCTGGGGGGGGGGCGCACCGCTATGGCCACACCTTC	CASSPGGGAHRYGHTF
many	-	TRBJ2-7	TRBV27	TGTGCCAGCAGTTTATTAGGAGATTCCTCCTACGAGCAGTACTTC	CASSLLGDSSYEQYF
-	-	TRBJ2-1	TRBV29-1	TGCAGCGTTTCCGTCCGGGACACCCACAATGAGCAGTTCTTC	CSVSVRDTHNEQFF
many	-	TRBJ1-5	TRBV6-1	TGTGCCAGCAGTGAAGCGTCGGGGGGCAGGCAGCCCCAGCATTTT	CASSEASGGRQPQHF
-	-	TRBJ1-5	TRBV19	TGTGCCAGTAGTATTTACGTGGCAGGGCGAAGCAATCAGCCCCAGCATTTT	CASSIYVAGRSNQPQHF
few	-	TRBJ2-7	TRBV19	TGTGCCAGTAGTGGCGGCCCAAAGGTTGACTACGAGCAGTACTTC	CASSGGPKVDYEQYF
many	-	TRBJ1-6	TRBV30	TGTGCCTGGAGAGGAGTTAATTCACCCCTCCACTTT	CAWRGVNSPLHF
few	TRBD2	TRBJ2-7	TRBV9	TGTGCCAGCAGCGCCTCGGGACTAGCGCTCGAGCAGTACTTC	CASSASGLALEQYF
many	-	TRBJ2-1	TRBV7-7	TGTGCTAGCAGCTTAGAAGGTTCCGATGAGCAGTTCTTC	CASSLEGSDEQFF
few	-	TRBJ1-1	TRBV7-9	TGTGCCAGCAGCGCGGAGGGGGGAAACACTGAAGCTTTCTTT	CASSAEGGNTEAFF
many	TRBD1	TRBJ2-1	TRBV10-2	TGCGCCAGCAGTGAGACAGGGGTATCGTATGAGCAGTTCTTC	CASSETGVSYEQFF
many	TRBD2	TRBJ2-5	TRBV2	TGTGCCAGCCTAAAGCGGGGGTACCAAGAGACCCAGTACTTC	CASLKRGYQETQYF
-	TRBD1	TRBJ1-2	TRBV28	TGTGCCAGCAGCGACAGGGCTTATGGCTACACCTTC	CASSDRAYGYTF
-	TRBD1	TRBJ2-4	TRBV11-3	TGTGCCAGCAGCCCCGGGGACAGGGTGAACATTCAGTACTTC	CASSPGDRVNIQYF
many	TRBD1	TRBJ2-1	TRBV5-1	TGCGCCAGCAGCAGGGGACAGGGGGTTGACAATGAGCAGTTCTTC	CASSRGQGVDNEQFF
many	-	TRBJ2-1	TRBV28	TGTGCCAGCAGTTTTTCCGGAGGGGCTCCCTTGTTCTTC	CASSFSGGAPLFF